This T cell receptor (beta chain) derives from a study of STAT3 mutations in large granular lymphocyte leukemia (dated by TCRdb to about 2019). Study-wide context: About half of the T-LGLL patients who underwent longitudinal sequencing carried canonical activating STAT3 mutations. From an initial cohort of over 200 LGL patients, approximately 19 representative T-LGLL cases were selected for longitudinal TCRbeta and STAT3 sequencing. Over half of the T-LGLL patients were given one or more immunosuppressive therapy regimens, and roughly 40% of the treated patients had a hematologic response. Serial deep sequencing of TCRbeta CDR3 and STAT3 was performed in patients with T-cell large granular lymphocyte leukemia to reconstruct clonal hierarchy and dynamics. For each patient, sequencing was performed at an average of around 4 time points, with a range of 2 to 8 samplings. A couple of patients with natural killer LGL leukemia were also sequenced longitudinally as controls within the study.

The research as a whole found: Because no samples were available when a clone first appeared, clonal expansion had to be inferred from samplings taken at other points. In several patients, dominant TCR clone burden exceeded STAT3 mutant burden, suggesting STAT3 mutation arose secondarily within a pre-expanded clone. Variable intervals between samplings and differing treatment regimens complicated linking therapy response to changes in TCR clonal burden. All T-LGLL patients had at least one immunodominant TCRbeta clonotype, and roughly half had multiple immunodominant subclonotypes. TCR clonotype switching after therapy was observed in about 35% of the 18 patients, and all newly emerging clones were found to be STAT3 wild type. Because codominant clonotypes persisted in some patients, a small but highly pathogenic clone may have been missed.

The same DNA, extracted from blood mononuclear cells, served for both TCR sequencing and STAT3 sequencing. The sample holds one count of this clone. What this receptor recognizes is not known. Base qualities are not provided; no much larger clone lies one nucleotide away. The CDR3 covers 18 residues, taking in both the cysteine and the phenylalanine. Only the CDR3 DNA is retained, 54 bases long and in frame from the first base. Via the germline V gene (reference sequence), CDR1 is GTSNPN and CDR2 SVGIG. From V the trimming removes 3 bases and from J it removes 0 bases, while the gene matches leave 11 bases of the junction unaccounted for. An Illumina MiSeq was used to sequence the TCRbeta libraries, yielding an average of about 40,000 productive templates per sample. The immunoSEQ assay, which uses multiplex PCR amplification, was used to generate TCRbeta CDR3 libraries. Processing in the source paper ran as follows. Repertoire diversity was computed as previously defined, with values near 0 indicating extremely monoclonal samples. TCRdb obtained this table from immuneACCESS and retained in-frame rearrangements with V and J assigned. These tables miss some clones; where compared with another copy, unresolved V genes account for less than half of the shortfall, and the remainder is unexplained. V and J calls and clone size are copied from that table; D and trimming were computed from the DNA. The sample table contains roughly 4,200 clones; only one count was recorded for 66% of them. The leading ten clones occupy less than 75% of the sample.

The TCR was taken from a man in his 60s with T-cell large granular lymphocyte leukemia. Some clones in this sample may be carry-over from other donors' samples. The age is the age at diagnosis. Sequencing was carried out using peripheral blood mononuclear cells. The chain is encoded by TRBV30 joined to TRBJ1-5, and TRBD1 aligns with 10 junction nucleotides. The CDR3 protein is CAWSQGDRGGGSNQPQHF. The DNA sequence reads TGTGCCTGGAGCCAAGGGGACAGGGGCGGGGGTAGCAATCAGCCCCAGCATTTT.